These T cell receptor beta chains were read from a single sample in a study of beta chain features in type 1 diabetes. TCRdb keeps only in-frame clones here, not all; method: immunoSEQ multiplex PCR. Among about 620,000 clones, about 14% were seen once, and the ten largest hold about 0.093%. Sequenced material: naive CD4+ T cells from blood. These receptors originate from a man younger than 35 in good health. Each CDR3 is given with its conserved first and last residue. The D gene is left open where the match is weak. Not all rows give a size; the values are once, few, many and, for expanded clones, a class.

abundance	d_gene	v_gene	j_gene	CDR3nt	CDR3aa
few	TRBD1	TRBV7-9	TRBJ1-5	TGTGCCAGCAGCTCCAACCCCGCAGGGGGGGGCAATCAGCCCCAGCATTTT	CASSSNPAGGGNQPQHF
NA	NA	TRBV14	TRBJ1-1	TGTGCCAGCAGTCCCGACCTTGGAAACCTGAACACTGAAGCTTTCTTT	CASSPDLGNLNTEAFF
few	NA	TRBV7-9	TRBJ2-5	TGTGCCAGCAGCATCAGGGGGGGAGAGACCCAGTACTTC	CASSIRGGETQYF
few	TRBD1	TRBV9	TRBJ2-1	TGTGCCAGCAGCTCCCGACAGGGATCGTACAATGAGCAGTTCTTC	CASSSRQGSYNEQFF
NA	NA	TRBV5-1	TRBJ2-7	TGCGCCAGCAGCCCGGGGGCCTACGAGCAGTACTTC	CASSPGAYEQYF
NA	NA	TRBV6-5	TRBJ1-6	TGTGCCAGCAGTAACACCCATAATTCACCCCTCCACTTT	CASSNTHNSPLHF
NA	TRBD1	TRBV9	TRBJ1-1	TGTGCCAGCAGCGTAGGTCAGGGGGTCTGGAACACTGAAGCTTTCTTT	CASSVGQGVWNTEAFF
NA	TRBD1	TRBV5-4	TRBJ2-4	TGTGCCAGCAGCTCACGGGACAGGGTGAACATTCAGTACTTC	CASSSRDRVNIQYF
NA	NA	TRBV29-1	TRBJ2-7	TGCAGCGTTGAAGATATATCAAAGGGCCGTACCTACGAGCAGTACTTC	CSVEDISKGRTYEQYF
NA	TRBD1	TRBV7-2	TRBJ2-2	TGTGCCAGCAGCTTCACTTCCGGGACAGGGGTTACCGGGGAGCTGTTTTTT	CASSFTSGTGVTGELFF
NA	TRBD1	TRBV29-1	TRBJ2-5	TGCAGCGCCGAGACAGGGGGCCGGGAGACCCAGTACTTC	CSAETGGRETQYF
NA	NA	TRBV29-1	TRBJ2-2	TGCAGCGTTGAAACGGCGAAACGAACCGGGGAGCTGTTTTTT	CSVETAKRTGELFF
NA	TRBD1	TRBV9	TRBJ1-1	TGTGCCAGCAGCGTAGCTCCCGACAGGGCCGGGGCTTTCTTT	CASSVAPDRAGAFF
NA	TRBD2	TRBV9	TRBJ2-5	TGTGCCAGCAGCGAACGCGGACTAGCGGGGGTGGGAGAGACCCAGTACTTC	CASSERGLAGVGETQYF
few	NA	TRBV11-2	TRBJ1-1	TGTGCCAGCAGCTTAAGGTGGCAGGGGATGAACACTGAAGCTTTCTTT	CASSLRWQGMNTEAFF
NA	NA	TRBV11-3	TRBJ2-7	TGTGCCAGCAGCTTACAATTTAAAGGAGGCTACGAGCAGTACTTC	CASSLQFKGGYEQYF
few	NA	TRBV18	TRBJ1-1	TGTGCCAGCTCATCTCAGGAAAGGGACACTGAAGCTTTCTTT	CASSSQERDTEAFF
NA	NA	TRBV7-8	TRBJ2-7	TGTGCCAGCAGCCCCCCAGCAGCCGAGCAGTACTTC	CASSPPAAEQYF
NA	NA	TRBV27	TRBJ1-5	TGTGCCAGCAGTTTAACTGCATTTGGTCAGCCCCAGCATTTT	CASSLTAFGQPQHF
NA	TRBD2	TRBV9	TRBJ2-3	TGTGCCAGCAGTAAGGACGGGACTAGCGGGGGGGCCCGTACAGATACGCAGTATTTT	CASSKDGTSGGARTDTQYF
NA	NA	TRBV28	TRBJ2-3	TGTGCCAGCAGTTTCCCAGGAGGCGCCACAGATACGCAGTATTTT	CASSFPGGATDTQYF
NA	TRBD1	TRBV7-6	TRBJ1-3	TGTGCCAGCAGCTTGACAGGGGATGGAAACACCATATATTTT	CASSLTGDGNTIYF
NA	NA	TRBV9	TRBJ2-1	TGTGCCAGCAGCGTAGCGGCTGCCGTACACAGTGAGCAGTTCTTC	CASSVAAAVHSEQFF
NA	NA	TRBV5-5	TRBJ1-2	TGTGCCAGCAGACGCCAGTTTACTTCCTATGGCTACACCTTC	CASRRQFTSYGYTF
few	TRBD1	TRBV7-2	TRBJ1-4	TGTGCCAGCTGGGACCCCGGGACAGGGGTTGAAAAACTGTTTTTT	CASWDPGTGVEKLFF
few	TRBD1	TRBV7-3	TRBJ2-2	TGTGCCAGCAGCTTTCCGGGGCAGGGGGCAGCCGGGGAGCTGTTTTTT	CASSFPGQGAAGELFF
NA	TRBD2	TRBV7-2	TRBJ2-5	TGTGCCAGCAGCTTAGGGGTTGGCGGGGGACAAGAGACCCAGTACTTC	CASSLGVGGGQETQYF
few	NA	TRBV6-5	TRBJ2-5	TGTGCCAGCACAGAGAGAGAGACCCAGTACTTC	CASTERETQYF
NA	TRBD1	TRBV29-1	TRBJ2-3	TGCAGCGTTGTGGGACAGGGGAGGACAGATACGCAGTATTTT	CSVVGQGRTDTQYF
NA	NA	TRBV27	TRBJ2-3	TGTGCCAGCAGTTTATATGGCACAGATACGCAGTATTTT	CASSLYGTDTQYF
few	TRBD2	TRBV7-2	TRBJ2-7	TGTGCCAGCAGCTTTCCGGGACTAGCGGGAGGGCAGTACTTC	CASSFPGLAGGQYF
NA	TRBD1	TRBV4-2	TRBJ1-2	TGTGCCAGCAGCCAAGGGACAGGGATTGGCTATGGCTACACCTTC	CASSQGTGIGYGYTF
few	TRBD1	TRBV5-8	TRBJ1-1	TGTGCCAGCAAGACAGGGTTGAAGGATAACACTGAAGCTTTCTTT	CASKTGLKDNTEAFF
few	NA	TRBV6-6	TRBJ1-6	TGTGCCAGCAACACAGGGATTGGTAATTCACCCCTCCACTTT	CASNTGIGNSPLHF
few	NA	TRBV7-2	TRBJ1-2	TGTGCCAGCAGCTTAAAGACGTCAGGAGGAGGGGCCAACTATGGCTACACCTTC	CASSLKTSGGGANYGYTF
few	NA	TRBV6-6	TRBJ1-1	TGTGCCAGCAGTTATGGCCCCCTGGTTACAACTGAAGCTTTCTTT	CASSYGPLVTTEAFF
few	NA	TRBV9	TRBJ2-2	TGTGCCAGTCAAACCAATTCGGTCGGGGAGCTGTTTTTT	CASQTNSVGELFF
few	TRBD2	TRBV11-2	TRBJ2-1	TGTGCCAGCAGGTCCGGGGGGTTAGCGGGAGTAACCCCCTACAATGAGCAGTTCTTC	CASRSGGLAGVTPYNEQFF
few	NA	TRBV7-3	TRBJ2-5	TGTGCCAGCAGCCCCCCCGGCCTGGGAGAGACCCAGTACTTC	CASSPPGLGETQYF
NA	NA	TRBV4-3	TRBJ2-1	TGCGCCAGCAGCCCGCGGCCAGGGGTCAATGAGCAGTTCTTC	CASSPRPGVNEQFF
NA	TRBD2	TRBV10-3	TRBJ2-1	TGTGCCATCAGGGAGCGGGATAGCCACAATGAGCAGTTCTTC	CAIRERDSHNEQFF
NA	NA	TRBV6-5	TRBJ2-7	TGTGCCCCCAAGGGCGGTACCCTTACCGAGCAGTACTTC	CAPKGGTLTEQYF
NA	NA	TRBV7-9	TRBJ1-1	TGTGCCAGCAGCTTAGCGTGGGGACTGGAACCGGGGAACACTGAAGCTTTCTTT	CASSLAWGLEPGNTEAFF
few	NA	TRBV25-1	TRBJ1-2	TGTGCCAGCAGTGGGGCAGGCCGGAGTGCTAACTATGGCTACACCTTC	CASSGAGRSANYGYTF
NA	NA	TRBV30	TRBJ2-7	TGTGCCTGGAGTGTGGGGGAAGGCGGCTACGAGCAGTACTTC	CAWSVGEGGYEQYF
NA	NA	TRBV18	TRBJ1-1	TGTGCCAGCTCACTTACCACGACAGGACTGAACACTGAAGCTTTCTTT	CASSLTTTGLNTEAFF